These 30 T cell receptor beta chains were sequenced from one sample in a study of beta chain features in type 1 diabetes. Expressed TCRB transcripts got sequenced, as all isolated RNA was reverse transcribed. The table came from immunoSEQ multiplex PCR; TCRdb's copy has only in-frame clones and leaves some out. The repertoire has around 300,000 clones, around 7.3% of them found once; the top ten carry about 0.93%. The sequenced material came from central memory CD4+ T cells from blood. Receptors originate from a woman younger than 35 in good health.

V and J are TRBV7-8 and TRBJ2-5; 12 bases are a match to TRBD2. Germline CDR1 reads SGHVS; CDR2 reads FQNEAQ. The CDR3 contains 16 residues. Trimming took 1 base from V and 5 from J; bases not matched to a gene: 5. The DNA for the CDR3 is TGTGCCAGCAGCTTAGGCCCGACTAGCGGGGGCGAGACCCAGTACTTC. Residues: CASSLGPTSGGETQYF.

This clone appeared a few times. The chain uses TRBV2 and TRBJ2-7; D possibly corresponds to TRBD1 (5 bases). Per the germline V gene, CDR1 is SNHLY and CDR2 is FYNNEI. Trimming removed 6 bases at V and 3 bases at J, with 9 bases between. The CDR3 is made up of 12 amino acids. The CDR3 coding sequence is TGTGCCAGCAGCCTACAGGACTACGAGCAGTACGTC. Translating gives CASSLQDYEQYV.

This chain joins TRBV5-1 and TRBJ2-3, with TRBD1 identical over 8 bases. CDR3 length equals 14 residues. V shed 3 bases, J shed 4 bases, and the junction held 4 bases outside the gene matches. Germline values: CDR1 SGHRS, CDR2 YFSETQ. In DNA form, the CDR3 reads TGCGCCAGCAGCTGGACAGGGACCCCAGATACGCAGTATTTT. This translates into CASSWTGTPDTQYF. Full variable domain (rest looked up from reference TRBV5-1 and TRBJ2-3): KAGVTQTPRYLIKTRGQQVTLSCSPISGHRSVSWYQQTPGQGLQFLFEYFSETQRNKGNFPGRFSGRQFSNSRSEMNVSTLELGDSALYLCASSWTGTPDTQYFGPGTRLTVL.

A few counts support this clone. V and J are TRBV28 and TRBJ1-1; 8 bases fit TRBD1. Germline values: CDR1 MDHEN, CDR2 SYDVKM. Trimming took 6 bases from V and 6 from J; bases not matched to a gene: 9. The CDR3 totals 14 residues. Here the CDR3 reads CASRTGGSGAEAFF. CDR3 nucleotides: TGTGCCAGCAGAACAGGGGGAAGTGGCGCTGAAGCTTTCTTT.

V and J are TRBV7-2 and TRBJ2-5; D is possibly TRBD1 or TRBD2 (5 bases each). Germline lookup yields CDR1 SGHTA and CDR2 FQGNSA. The CDR3 covers 14 residues. V was trimmed by 5 bases and J by 9 bases, leaving 19 bases between them. As DNA, the CDR3 is TGTGCCAGCAGCACCCCCGGGGACCCCCGGGCCCAGTACTTC. It encodes CASSTPGDPRAQYF.

This chain uses TRBV28 with TRBJ1-2; unclear D gene. This CDR3 comprises 12 residues. CDR1 MDHEN and CDR2 SYDVKM come from the germline V gene. The ends were cut back, 7 bases at V and 0 bases at J, with 6 bases in the middle. CDR3 residues: CASNTANYGYTF. The CDR3 DNA follows: TGTGCCAGCAATACCGCTAACTATGGCTACACCTTC.

This clone was observed a handful of times. V is TRBV15 and J is TRBJ2-3; no definite D call. Per germline, CDR1 LNHNV and CDR2 YYDKDF (reference sequence). The CDR3 covers 17 residues. V gave up 3 bases and J gave up 2 bases, with 18 bases separating them. Written as DNA, the CDR3 is TGTGCCACCAGCAGTTTCCCCGTCAGCTTGCACACAGATACGCAGTATTTT. It codes for CATSSFPVSLHTDTQYF.

This clone was observed a few times. This sequence joins TRBV30 and TRBJ1-1; D remains unclear. CDR1 and CDR2 from the germline V gene are GTSNPN and SVGIG (reference sequence). The V end was cut by 5 bases, the J end by 4 bases, with 14 bases between. The CDR3 is 13 amino acids. The CDR3 DNA is TGTGCCTGGTCCGGAGGTGGTAGCACTGAAGCTTTCTTT. Its protein product is CAWSGGGSTEAFF. Combining the CDR3 with reference TRBV30 and TRBJ1-1 gives the whole variable domain SQTIHQWPATLVQPVGSPLSLECTVEGTSNPNLYWYRQAAGRGLQLLFYSVGIGQISSEVPQNLSASRPQDRQFILSSKKLLLSDSGFYLCAWSGGGSTEAFFGQGTRLTVV.

This clone was seen more than once but under ten times. The V and J genes are TRBV6-5 and TRBJ2-7, with D uncertain. Germline V gives CDR1 MNHEY, CDR2 SVGAGI. The V end lost 7 bases, the J end lost 6 bases, and 19 bases lay between the germline ends. The CDR3 runs 14 residues. The chain's CDR3 is CASKLSIHRSEQYF. The CDR3 DNA reads TGTGCCAGCAAGTTGTCTATCCACCGGTCCGAGCAGTACTTC.

This clone was detected only a few times. The chain has TRBV18 and TRBJ1-2; 7 bases are a match to TRBD1. V trimming: 2 bases; J trimming: 3 bases; junction bases outside the gene matches: 9. CDR1 and CDR2 (germline): KGHSH, LQKENI. The CDR3 is 16 residues long. The CDR3 reads CASSPTGTQGDYGYTF. CDR3 bases: TGTGCCAGCTCACCAACGGGGACTCAGGGGGACTATGGCTACACCTTC.

This clone showed up just a few times. The chain joins TRBV6-5 to TRBJ2-7; no definite D call. Trimming cost V 8 bases and J 4 bases, with 9 bases left between them. Germline CDR1 MNHEY, CDR2 SVGAGI. This CDR3 comprises 11 residues. The CDR3: CASRPEYEQYV. CDR3 sequence (DNA): TGTGCCAGCCGCCCGGAGTACGAGCAGTACGTC.

This clone showed up many times. This rearrangement joins TRBV7-9 to TRBJ2-3, with 7 bases identical to TRBD1. The V gene's germline CDR1 is SEHNR and CDR2 FQNEAQ (reference sequence). The ends lost 3 bases at V and 2 bases at J; junction bases unmatched: 2. CDR3 size: 14 residues. Written as DNA, the CDR3 is TGTGCCAGCAGCTTCGGGACAGACACAGATACGCAGTATTTT. Amino acid sequence: CASSFGTDTDTQYF.

The chain employs TRBV2 and TRBJ2-6; 8 bases are a match to TRBD1. The CDR3 is 16 amino acids. The germline V gene encodes CDR1 SNHLY and CDR2 FYNNEI. V lost 5 bases and J lost 2; bases outside the gene matches: 5. In DNA form, the CDR3 reads TGTGCCAGCAGTCCGCAGGGGGCTGCTGGGGCCAACGTCCTGACTTTC. This gives the protein CASSPQGAAGANVLTF. The complete variable domain, with remaining parts taken from reference TRBV2 and TRBJ2-6, reads EPEVTQTPSHQVTQMGQEVILRCVPISNHLYFYWYRQILGQKVEFLVSFYNNEISEKSEIFDDQFSVERPDGSNFTLKIRSTKLEDSAMYFCASSPQGAAGANVLTFGAGSRLTVL.

This clone was counted ten times or more. The chain combines TRBV7-3 with TRBJ2-5; D is undetermined. With 5 bases removed from V and 1 base from J, the gap between germline ends came to 8 bases. Germline V gives CDR1 SGHTA, CDR2 FQGTGA. This CDR3 spans 13 amino acids. The CDR3 nucleotides read TGTGCCAGCAGCCCTTCGTTCCAAGAGACCCAGTACTTC. Protein: CASSPSFQETQYF.

The CDR3 DNA reads as TGTGCCATCCCAACTAGCGGGAGCACAGATACGCAGTATTTT. Amino acid sequence: CAIPTSGSTDTQYF. The chain combines TRBV2 with TRBJ2-3, with TRBD2 identical over 9 bases. Germline V gene sequence: CDR1 SNHLY, CDR2 FYNNEI. With 10 bases clipped from V and 0 bases from J, the junction kept 5 bases outside the gene matches. The CDR3 consists of 14 residues.

This clone has ten or more counts. The V call is TRBV7-9, the J call TRBJ2-7; maybe TRBD1 (5 bases). This CDR3 region has 14 residues. V lost 1 base to trimming and J lost 4 bases, with 11 bases between them. Germline values: CDR1 SEHNR, CDR2 FQNEAQ (reference sequence). CDR3 in amino acids: CASSLELGAYEQYF. CDR3 DNA sequence: TGTGCCAGCAGCTTAGAGTTAGGGGCTTACGAGCAGTACTTC.

The chain couples TRBV15 to TRBJ2-2; 8 nucleotides agree with TRBD1. J gave up 5 bases and V 3 bases, and 2 bases lay outside the gene matches. The CDR3 is 14 amino acids. Germline V gives CDR1 LNHNV, CDR2 YYDKDF (reference sequence). CDR3 in DNA: TGTGCCACCAGCAGGACAGGGGAGACCGGGGAGCTGTTTTTT. Amino acid sequence: CATSRTGETGELFF.

This clone showed up just a few times. The chain uses TRBV29-1 and TRBJ2-6; the D gene is possibly TRBD1 (5 bases). The CDR3 is 15 residues long. Germline V gene sequence: CDR1 SQVTM, CDR2 ANQGSEA. V was shortened by 6 bases and J by 0 bases, with 12 bases between the two germline ends. The CDR3 coding sequence is TGCAGCGTAGTAACAGGTTCCTCTGGGGCCAACGTCCTGACTTTC. Amino acids: CSVVTGSSGANVLTF. The whole variable domain, filled in from reference TRBV29-1 and TRBJ2-6, reads SAVISQKPSRDICQRGTSLTIQCQVDSQVTMMFWYRQQPGQSLTLIATANQGSEATYESGFVIDKFPISRPNLTFSTLTVSNMSPEDSSIYLCSVVTGSSGANVLTFGAGSRLTVL.

This clone was seen a handful of times. J is TRBJ2-1 and V is TRBV5-1, with D possibly TRBD2 on 6 matching bases. Germline loops: CDR1 SGHRS, CDR2 YFSETQ. The CDR3 is made up of 16 amino acids. The ends were cut back, 6 bases at V and 0 bases at J, with 16 bases in the middle. CDR3 nucleotides: TGCGCCAGCACTGGCCGGGACTCGAGCTCCTACAATGAGCAGTTCTTC. This translates into CASTGRDSSSYNEQFF.

This clone showed up just a few times. This chain connects TRBV6-6 to TRBJ1-6; D unclear. The CDR3 covers 13 residues. Germline V CDR1 and CDR2: MNHNY, SVGAGI (reference sequence). Trimming removed 6 bases at V and 6 bases at J, with 9 bases between. The CDR3 sequence: CASRYMGNSPLHF. The CDR3 region has the DNA TGTGCCAGCAGATACATGGGTAATTCACCCCTCCACTTT.

This clone has at least ten counts. The rearrangement uses TRBV11-2 and TRBJ2-7; no clear D gene. CDR1 is SGHAT, CDR2 FQNNGV, per germline. This CDR3 has 14 amino acids. Deletions cut 4 bases from V and 0 bases from J, with 10 bases between. For the CDR3, the DNA is TGTGCCAGCAGCTCAGGACGGAACTCCTACGAGCAGTACGTC. Protein sequence: CASSSGRNSYEQYV.

This clone was counted many times. The rearrangement links TRBV13 to TRBJ2-7; D gene unclear. The CDR3 loop spans 11 amino acids. Deletions cut 5 bases from V and 8 bases from J, with 10 bases between. The germline V gene has CDR1 PRHDT and CDR2 FYEKMQ (reference sequence). The CDR3 nucleotides are TGTGCCAGCAGCATTAAGGAGCAGCAGTACTTC. This encodes CASSIKEQQYF. The complete variable domain, with remaining parts taken from reference TRBV13 and TRBJ2-7, reads AAGVIQSPRHLIKEKRETATLKCYPIPRHDTVYWYQQGPGQDPQFLISFYEKMQSDKGSIPDRFSAQQFSDYHSELNMSSLELGDSALYFCASSIKEQQYFGPGTRLTVT.

In this sample, this clone turned up a few times. V and J are TRBV5-1 and TRBJ1-1; 8 nucleotides align to TRBD1. The V gene's germline CDR1 is SGHRS and CDR2 YFSETQ. CDR3 length: 15 amino acids. Germline trimming cut 8 bases from V and 8 bases from J; bases unmatched to any gene: 17. CDR3 DNA: TGCGCCAGAAACGGCCAGGACAGGGCCCTGAAGGAAGCTTTCTTT. This translates into CARNGQDRALKEAFF.

This clone appeared many times. The chain recombines TRBV7-7 with TRBJ2-1; perhaps TRBD2 as D (6 bases). V lost 1 base, J lost 7 bases, and 11 bases lay in between. This CDR3 is built from 14 residues. Germline V gene lookup returns CDR1 SSHAT and CDR2 FNYEAQ (reference sequence). CDR3 residues: CASSLGGLSNEQFF. For the CDR3, the DNA is TGTGCCAGCAGCTTAGGGGGACTCTCAAATGAGCAGTTCTTC.

Ten or more counts support this clone. The chain links TRBV7-9 to TRBJ2-1; 7 bases are a match to TRBD1. The CDR3 is made up of 17 amino acids. J lost 3 bases, V lost 0 bases, and 8 bases had no gene match. The germline V gene has CDR1 SEHNR and CDR2 FQNEAQ (reference sequence). For the CDR3, the DNA is TGTGCCAGCAGCTTAGCTAAGAGACAGGGAAACTACAATGAGCAGTTCTTC. Its translation: CASSLAKRQGNYNEQFF.

The gene calls are TRBV2 and TRBJ2-7; unclear D gene. V gave up 2 bases and J gave up 8 bases, with 7 bases separating them. CDR1 is SNHLY and CDR2 is FYNNEI in the germline V gene. The CDR3 loop spans 11 amino acids. The CDR3 loop reads CASSEWVKQYV. The CDR3 coding sequence is TGTGCCAGCAGTGAATGGGTAAAGCAGTACGTC.

This clone was counted between two and nine times. The chain has TRBV7-6 and TRBJ2-7, with no clear D. CDR1 is SGHVS, CDR2 FNYEAQ, per germline. Trimming pared 1 base from V and 4 bases from J, leaving 14 bases between. The CDR3 is 15 residues long. This CDR3 is CASSLDPLRPYEQYF. In DNA, the CDR3 is TGTGCCAGCAGCTTAGATCCGCTCAGACCTTACGAGCAGTACTTC.

This clone occurred a few times. The V call is TRBV30, the J call TRBJ2-3; 12 nucleotides line up with TRBD2. Germline CDR1 GTSNPN, CDR2 SVGIG (reference sequence). Trimming took 0 bases from V and 5 from J; bases not matched to a gene: 6. The CDR3 length is 16 residues. CDR3 coding DNA: TGTGCCTGGAGTGTTGGGGCACTAGCGGGAGGAGATACGCAGTATTTT. It encodes CAWSVGALAGGDTQYF.

The sample holds many counts of this clone. The chain recombines TRBV7-8 with TRBJ2-6; 7 positions agree with TRBD1. The ends lost 4 bases at V and 0 bases at J; junction bases unmatched: 6. Germline CDR1 reads SGHVS; CDR2 reads FQNEAQ. This CDR3 comprises 17 residues. The CDR3 protein is CASSSMGQHSGANVLTF. The CDR3 DNA is TGTGCCAGCAGCTCAATGGGACAGCACTCTGGGGCCAACGTCCTGACTTTC.

This clone was found many times. V usage is TRBV5-4 and J usage is TRBJ2-7; D is undetermined. The CDR3 runs 11 residues. Germline V gene lookup returns CDR1 SGHNT and CDR2 YYREEE (reference sequence). The V end was cut by 4 bases, the J end by 6 bases, with 8 bases between. The CDR3 region has the DNA TGTGCCAGCAGCCAAGATTTCGAGCAGTACTTC. Amino acids: CASSQDFEQYF. The whole variable domain, remainder taken from reference TRBV5-4 and TRBJ2-7, is ETGVTQSPTHLIKTRGQQVTLRCSSQSGHNTVSWYQQALGQGPQFIFQYYREEENGRGNFPPRFSGLQFPNYSSELNVNALELDDSALYLCASSQDFEQYFGPGTRLTVT.